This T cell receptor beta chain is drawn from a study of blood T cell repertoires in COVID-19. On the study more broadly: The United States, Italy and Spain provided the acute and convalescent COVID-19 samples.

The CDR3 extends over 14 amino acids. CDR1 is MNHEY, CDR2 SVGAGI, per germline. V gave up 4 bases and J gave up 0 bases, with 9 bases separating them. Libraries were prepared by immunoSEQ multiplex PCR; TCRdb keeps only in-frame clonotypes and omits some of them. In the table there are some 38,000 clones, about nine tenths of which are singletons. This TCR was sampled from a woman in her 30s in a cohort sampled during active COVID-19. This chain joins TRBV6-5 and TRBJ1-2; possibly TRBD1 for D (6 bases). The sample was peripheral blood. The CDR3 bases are TGTGCCAGCAGTTCAAGGACAGCTAACTATGGCTACACCTTC. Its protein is CASSSRTANYGYTF.